This TCR beta chain emerged from a study of cytomegalovirus exposure and HLA in healthy donors. Study outcomes and limitations: Among TCR sequences, most were rare, though some public TCRs appeared in many donors. An analysis done earlier found most TCR beta V segments productive about 87% or about 30% of the time.

V shed 7 bases, J shed 4 bases, and the junction held 6 bases outside the gene matches. CDR3 length: 15 amino acids. Germline V lookup: CDR1 SGHNT, CDR2 YENEEA. This clone was counted between two and nine times. The antigen remains undetermined. In the PCR, 60 Vbeta and 13 Jbeta primers were used. Generated by immunoSEQ multiplex PCR, the TCRdb table keeps only in-frame clones and is missing some. The data contain approximately 91,000 clones, more than 55% of them singletons. The chain uses TRBV11-3 and TRBJ2-1; TRBD2 matches 11 bases. The clonotype was recovered from a human donor in good health. Sample: PBMCs. The CDR3 loop is CASTTGTSGYNEQFF. The CDR3 bases are TGTGCCAGCACCACAGGGACTAGCGGATACAATGAGCAGTTCTTC.